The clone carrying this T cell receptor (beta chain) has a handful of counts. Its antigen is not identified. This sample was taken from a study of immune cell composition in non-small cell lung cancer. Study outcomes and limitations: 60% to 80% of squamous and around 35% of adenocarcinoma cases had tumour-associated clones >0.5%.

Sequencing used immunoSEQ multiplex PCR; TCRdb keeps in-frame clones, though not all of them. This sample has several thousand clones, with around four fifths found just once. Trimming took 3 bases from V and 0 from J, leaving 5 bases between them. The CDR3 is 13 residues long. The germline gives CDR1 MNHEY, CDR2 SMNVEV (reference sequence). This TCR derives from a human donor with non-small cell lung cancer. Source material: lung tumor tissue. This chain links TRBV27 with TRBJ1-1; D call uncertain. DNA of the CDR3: TGTGCCAGCAGTTTGAGGATGAACACTGAAGCTTTCTTT. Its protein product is CASSLRMNTEAFF.